A selection of T cell receptor beta chains follows, all from one sample in a study of early T cells in non-severe SARS-CoV-2 infection. MiXCR was run by TCRdb on the 5' RACE reads, yielding one entry per CDR3 protein. In the table there are some 25,000 distinct CDR3 sequences, 3.5% to 5% of which are singletons. Sequencing input: whole blood. The receptor source for this set is an adult who was a healthcare worker with PCR-confirmed SARS-CoV-2 infection or an uninfected control (not recorded which). Both conserved end residues are part of each CDR3. A D gene is named only where the DNA matches it firmly. The size field is filled for only some rows; it gives once, few, many or a size class.

abundance: few
j_gene: TRBJ2-7
v_gene: TRBV6-5
d_gene: -
CDR3nt: TGTGCCAGCAACCGAGCCACCTCCTACGAGCAGTACTTC
CDR3aa: CASNRATSYEQYF

abundance: many
j_gene: TRBJ1-1
v_gene: TRBV20-1
d_gene: TRBD1
CDR3nt: TGCAGTGCCCCTTCGGACAGGGCTTTCTTT
CDR3aa: CSAPSDRAFF

abundance: few
j_gene: TRBJ2-5
v_gene: TRBV11-2
d_gene: -
CDR3nt: TGTGCCAGCAGCCCCCAGGACATAAGGGGGACCCAGTACTTC
CDR3aa: CASSPQDIRGTQYF

abundance: many
j_gene: TRBJ2-7
v_gene: TRBV12-3/TRBV12-4
d_gene: TRBD1
CDR3nt: TGTGCCAGCAGCTCGAACAGGGGCAAGGGCGAGCAGTACTTC
CDR3aa: CASSSNRGKGEQYF

abundance: -
j_gene: TRBJ1-6
v_gene: TRBV10-3
d_gene: -
CDR3nt: TGTGCCATCAGTGAAAATGGGGCTAATTCACCCCTCCACTTT
CDR3aa: CAISENGANSPLHF

abundance: many
j_gene: TRBJ1-5
v_gene: TRBV28
d_gene: TRBD1
CDR3nt: TGTGCCAGCGATATAGGGGGCTCCTCCCAGCCCCAGCATTTT
CDR3aa: CASDIGGSSQPQHF

abundance: many
j_gene: TRBJ1-2
v_gene: TRBV27
d_gene: -
CDR3nt: TGTGCCAGCAGTTTATTAAGTGGGCAGAACTATGGCTACACCTTC
CDR3aa: CASSLLSGQNYGYTF

abundance: many
j_gene: TRBJ2-2
v_gene: TRBV11-2
d_gene: -
CDR3nt: TGTGCCAGCAGCTCCAGAACTAGTTCGGGGGAGCTGTTTTTT
CDR3aa: CASSSRTSSGELFF

abundance: many
j_gene: TRBJ2-3
v_gene: TRBV5-1
d_gene: -
CDR3nt: TGCGCCAGCAGCTTGGCCGTCCCAGATACGCAGTATTTT
CDR3aa: CASSLAVPDTQYF

abundance: many
j_gene: TRBJ2-2
v_gene: TRBV6-6
d_gene: TRBD1
CDR3nt: TGTGCCAGCAGTTACGGTAACAACAGGGGTCAGAACACCGGGGAGCTGTTTTTT
CDR3aa: CASSYGNNRGQNTGELFF

abundance: -
j_gene: TRBJ2-1
v_gene: TRBV6-2/TRBV6-3
d_gene: TRBD2
CDR3nt: TGTGCCAGCAGTTCACTAGCGGGGGGGGCCTACAATGAGCAGTTCTTC
CDR3aa: CASSSLAGGAYNEQFF

abundance: many
j_gene: TRBJ1-5
v_gene: TRBV2
d_gene: -
CDR3nt: TGTGCCAGCAGAGTGGGGGAAGGAGGTCAGCCCCAGCATTTT
CDR3aa: CASRVGEGGQPQHF

abundance: many
j_gene: TRBJ2-7
v_gene: TRBV5-4
d_gene: -
CDR3nt: TGTGCCAGCAGCTTATCCGGGACCAAGGAGCAGTACTTC
CDR3aa: CASSLSGTKEQYF

abundance: many
j_gene: TRBJ2-7
v_gene: TRBV3-1
d_gene: -
CDR3nt: TGTGCCAGCAGCCAAGTATCCTACGAGCAGTACTTC
CDR3aa: CASSQVSYEQYF

abundance: many
j_gene: TRBJ2-7
v_gene: TRBV10-3
d_gene: -
CDR3nt: TGTGCCATCGGGGGCGGAGTGGGAGCGAGCTCCTACGAGCAGTACTTC
CDR3aa: CAIGGGVGASSYEQYF

abundance: many
j_gene: TRBJ2-5
v_gene: TRBV11-2
d_gene: TRBD2
CDR3nt: TGTGCCAGCAGCCCCTTGGGCGGGGGGAAGACCCAGTACTTC
CDR3aa: CASSPLGGGKTQYF

abundance: many
j_gene: TRBJ1-3
v_gene: TRBV6-2/TRBV6-3
d_gene: -
CDR3nt: TGTGCCAGCAGCCCAGGTCCTGAAAACACCATATATTTT
CDR3aa: CASSPGPENTIYF

abundance: many
j_gene: TRBJ2-7
v_gene: TRBV4-2
d_gene: TRBD2
CDR3nt: TGTGCCAGCAGCCTCGGCCCCGGACTAGCGGGAGCGTACGAGCAGTACTTC
CDR3aa: CASSLGPGLAGAYEQYF

abundance: few
j_gene: TRBJ1-1
v_gene: TRBV4-3
d_gene: -
CDR3nt: TGCGCCAGCAGCCAAGTAACAGGGTTGCCAGCTTTCTTT
CDR3aa: CASSQVTGLPAFF

abundance: many
j_gene: TRBJ2-1
v_gene: TRBV11-2
d_gene: TRBD1
CDR3nt: TGTGCCAGCAGCTTCTCCCCGCAGGGACAGGGCAATGAGCAGTTCTTC
CDR3aa: CASSFSPQGQGNEQFF

abundance: many
j_gene: TRBJ2-5
v_gene: TRBV28
d_gene: -
CDR3nt: TGTGCCAGCAGTTCCCCGGGACTGAAGACCCAGTACTTC
CDR3aa: CASSSPGLKTQYF

abundance: -
j_gene: TRBJ1-1
v_gene: TRBV3-1
d_gene: -
CDR3nt: TGTGCCAGCAGGGGGGAATTAGGGAGGGCTTTCTTT
CDR3aa: CASRGELGRAFF

abundance: many
j_gene: TRBJ2-5
v_gene: TRBV12-3/TRBV12-4
d_gene: -
CDR3nt: TGTGCCAGCAGCCCTACCGGCAAGGCCCAGTACTTC
CDR3aa: CASSPTGKAQYF

abundance: many
j_gene: TRBJ2-3
v_gene: TRBV6-4
d_gene: -
CDR3nt: TGTGCCAGCAGTGACTCGACTAGCACAGATACGCAGTATTTT
CDR3aa: CASSDSTSTDTQYF

abundance: many
j_gene: TRBJ1-2
v_gene: TRBV10-2
d_gene: -
CDR3nt: TGCGCCAGCAGCTCCGTTGCAGTCAATGTTTTTGGTGGCTACACCTTC
CDR3aa: CASSSVAVNVFGGYTF

abundance: many
j_gene: TRBJ2-6
v_gene: TRBV5-1
d_gene: -
CDR3nt: TGCGCCAGCAGCTCGAGCCTCCACCCCTCTGGGGCCAACGTCCTGACTTTC
CDR3aa: CASSSSLHPSGANVLTF

abundance: many
j_gene: TRBJ2-2
v_gene: TRBV28
d_gene: -
CDR3nt: TGTGCCAGCAGTGGACAGACCACGAACACCGGGGAGCTGTTTTTT
CDR3aa: CASSGQTTNTGELFF

abundance: many
j_gene: TRBJ1-2
v_gene: TRBV12-3/TRBV12-4
d_gene: -
CDR3nt: TGTGCCAGCAGTTTAGGCGACAGCTCTTCTGGCTACACCTTC
CDR3aa: CASSLGDSSSGYTF

abundance: few
j_gene: TRBJ1-3
v_gene: TRBV20-1
d_gene: -
CDR3nt: TGCAGTGCTAGTCGGGGATCCGGCTCTGGAAACACCATATATTTT
CDR3aa: CSASRGSGSGNTIYF

abundance: -
j_gene: TRBJ1-1
v_gene: TRBV6-1
d_gene: TRBD1
CDR3nt: TGTGCCAGCACCGTGGGACAGCTAAACACTGAAGCTTTCTTT
CDR3aa: CASTVGQLNTEAFF

abundance: many
j_gene: TRBJ1-1
v_gene: TRBV5-1
d_gene: -
CDR3nt: TGCGCCAGCAGGTGGAGGACCGACAAGCCGAACACTGAAGCTTTCTTT
CDR3aa: CASRWRTDKPNTEAFF

abundance: many
j_gene: TRBJ1-1
v_gene: TRBV10-3
d_gene: -
CDR3nt: TGTGCCATCAGTGCGGGGGGGGCTGTTGAAGCTTTCTTT
CDR3aa: CAISAGGAVEAFF

abundance: many
j_gene: TRBJ1-1
v_gene: TRBV7-2
d_gene: -
CDR3nt: TGTGCCAGCAGCCGGAGGGCTGCGTCTGCTAACACTGAAGCTTTCTTT
CDR3aa: CASSRRAASANTEAFF

abundance: many
j_gene: TRBJ2-3
v_gene: TRBV5-4
d_gene: -
CDR3nt: TGTGCCAGCAGCTTACCGGGACCCATTTCGGATACGCAGTATTTT
CDR3aa: CASSLPGPISDTQYF

abundance: many
j_gene: TRBJ1-1
v_gene: TRBV4-3
d_gene: -
CDR3nt: TGCGCCAGCAGTCAAGAGCCCCTGGGGGGAACTGAAGCTTTCTTT
CDR3aa: CASSQEPLGGTEAFF

abundance: few
j_gene: TRBJ2-3
v_gene: TRBV5-5
d_gene: -
CDR3nt: TGTGCCAGCAGCGACCAGGTCTCCACAGATACGCAGTATTTT
CDR3aa: CASSDQVSTDTQYF

abundance: many
j_gene: TRBJ2-7
v_gene: TRBV20-1
d_gene: -
CDR3nt: TGCAGTGCTCCCCGCGGGTCCTACGAGCAGTACTTC
CDR3aa: CSAPRGSYEQYF

abundance: many
j_gene: TRBJ2-7
v_gene: TRBV18
d_gene: -
CDR3nt: TGTGCCAGCTCACCCGGTGACCAGGGAATCTACGAGCAGTACTTC
CDR3aa: CASSPGDQGIYEQYF

abundance: medium-sized
j_gene: TRBJ1-5
v_gene: TRBV20-1
d_gene: -
CDR3nt: TGCAGTGCCAACACTGTGGAGGCGAACTCGCCCCAGCATTTT
CDR3aa: CSANTVEANSPQHF

abundance: many
j_gene: TRBJ2-1
v_gene: TRBV10-3
d_gene: -
CDR3nt: TGTGCCATCACAGGGGAGTCCCACAATGAGCAGTTCTTC
CDR3aa: CAITGESHNEQFF

abundance: -
j_gene: TRBJ2-7
v_gene: TRBV20-1
d_gene: -
CDR3nt: TGCAGTGCCAGCAGGGGTTACGAGCAGTACTTC
CDR3aa: CSASRGYEQYF

abundance: many
j_gene: TRBJ2-7
v_gene: TRBV20-1
d_gene: -
CDR3nt: TGCAGTGCTAAGGGACTCCGCTACGAGCAGTACTTC
CDR3aa: CSAKGLRYEQYF

abundance: many
j_gene: TRBJ2-7
v_gene: TRBV11-2
d_gene: -
CDR3nt: TGTGCCAGCAGCTTAGGACACGAGCAGTACTTC
CDR3aa: CASSLGHEQYF

abundance: few
j_gene: TRBJ1-1
v_gene: TRBV18
d_gene: -
CDR3nt: TGTGCCAGCTCACCAGACAGCCGGGGGACTGAAGCTTTCTTT
CDR3aa: CASSPDSRGTEAFF

abundance: many
j_gene: TRBJ1-2
v_gene: TRBV28
d_gene: -
CDR3nt: TGTGCCAGCAGTTTAGCCGGGGGGCGATCTAACTATGGCTACACCTTC
CDR3aa: CASSLAGGRSNYGYTF